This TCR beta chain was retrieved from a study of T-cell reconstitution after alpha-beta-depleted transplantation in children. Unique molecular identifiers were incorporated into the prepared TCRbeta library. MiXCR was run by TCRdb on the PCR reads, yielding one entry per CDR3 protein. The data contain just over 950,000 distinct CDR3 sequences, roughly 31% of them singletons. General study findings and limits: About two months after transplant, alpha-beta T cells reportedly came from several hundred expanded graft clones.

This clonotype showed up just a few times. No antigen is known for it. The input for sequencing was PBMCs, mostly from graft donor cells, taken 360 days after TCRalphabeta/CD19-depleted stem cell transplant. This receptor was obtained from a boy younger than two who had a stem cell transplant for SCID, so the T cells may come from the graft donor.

As DNA, the CDR3 is TGTGCCAGCAGTTACTCTCGGGTGAACACTGAAGCTTTCTTT. It yields the protein CASSYSRVNTEAFF. V usage is TRBV6-5 and J usage is TRBJ1-1, with D unclear. The CDR3 totals 14 residues. V lost 0 bases and J 0 bases, leaving 5 bases between the germline ends. CDR1 MNHEY and CDR2 SVGAGI come from the germline V gene.